The rows below give T cell receptor beta chains drawn from one sample of a study of T cell responses to AZD1222 COVID-19 vaccine. Clones were read by immunoSEQ multiplex PCR, and TCRdb kept only the in-frame ones, dropping some. The repertoire holds about 180,000 clones, about 88% seen once, with about 1.5% in the top ten. Sequencing was performed on peripheral blood, taken on day 0 of AZD1222 vaccination. Receptors originate from an adult in good health. The CDR3 runs from the conserved cysteine through the conserved F or W. A D gene is named only where the DNA matches it firmly. Clone size is stated in some rows and not others, as once, few, many or a class when expanded.

CDR3 DNA	CDR3 protein	J gene	D gene	clone size	V gene
TGCAGCGCCGGGACAGGGGCTGGAAACACCATATATTTT	CSAGTGAGNTIYF	TRBJ1-3	TRBD1	.	TRBV29-1
TGCGCCAGCAGCCAAGATCTCGCGGAAGTCTCCTACGAGCAGTACTTC	CASSQDLAEVSYEQYF	TRBJ2-7	.	.	TRBV4-3
TGTGCCAGCAGTTTAATAGGCAAAGAGACCCAGTACTTC	CASSLIGKETQYF	TRBJ2-5	.	few	TRBV12-3/TRBV12-4
TGTGCCAGCAGTTCCCACAGGGGTGAAGGCTACACCTTC	CASSSHRGEGYTF	TRBJ1-2	TRBD1	.	TRBV27
TGTGCCAGCAGCTCCGGACCCGTCCACGGCGATGAGCAGTTCTTC	CASSSGPVHGDEQFF	TRBJ2-1	.	.	TRBV5-6
TGTGCCAGCAGCTTACCGAACAGGGTGTCTGACTATGGCTACACCTTC	CASSLPNRVSDYGYTF	TRBJ1-2	.	.	TRBV7-2
TGTGCCAGCAGCCAAGCCCGACAGGCCATCTATGGCTACACCTTC	CASSQARQAIYGYTF	TRBJ1-2	.	.	TRBV14
TGCGCCAGCAGCTTGGCTAGCGGGAAGGATGAGCAGTTCTTC	CASSLASGKDEQFF	TRBJ2-1	TRBD2	.	TRBV5-1
TGTGCCAGCAGTCCAACCCGAACGGGGTACAATCAGCCCCAGCATTTT	CASSPTRTGYNQPQHF	TRBJ1-5	.	.	TRBV28
TGTGCCAGCAGTTTGGGGACAGGGGGCTCCTATAATTCACCCCTCCACTTT	CASSLGTGGSYNSPLHF	TRBJ1-6	TRBD1	once	TRBV28
TGCAGAGGGGAGATGAACACTGAAGCTTTCTTT	CRGEMNTEAFF	TRBJ1-1	.	.	TRBV20-1
TGTGCCAGCAGCGAAACTAGGTCAGACTACAATGAGCAGTTCTTC	CASSETRSDYNEQFF	TRBJ2-1	.	.	TRBV2
TGTGCCAGCAGTTTAGACCACGATCAGCCCCAGCATTTT	CASSLDHDQPQHF	TRBJ1-5	.	.	TRBV28
TGTGCCAGCAGCAATCAGGGAGGTACTAATGAAAAACTGTTTTTT	CASSNQGGTNEKLFF	TRBJ1-4	.	.	TRBV5-4
TGTGCCAGTAGTATTTCGGCCAGCGAGTATCAGCCCCAGCATTTT	CASSISASEYQPQHF	TRBJ1-5	.	.	TRBV19
TGTGCCATCAGTGAGTCAGGAAATAGCAATCAGCCCCAGCATTTT	CAISESGNSNQPQHF	TRBJ1-5	.	few	TRBV10-3
TGTGCCTGGAGAATTCCGGGGTGGAACACTGAAGCTTTCTTT	CAWRIPGWNTEAFF	TRBJ1-1	.	.	TRBV30
TGTGCCAGCAGTTACCTGGACAGATTGAACACTGAAGCTTTCTTT	CASSYLDRLNTEAFF	TRBJ1-1	.	once	TRBV6-5
TGTGCCAGCAGCCTCTTGGGGGGGGCGCGGGAGCAGTACTTC	CASSLLGGAREQYF	TRBJ2-7	.	.	TRBV28
TGTGCCATCAGTGAGTTTTCCGGTTCGATGAACACTGAAGCTTTCTTT	CAISEFSGSMNTEAFF	TRBJ1-1	.	.	TRBV10-3
TGTGCCAGCTCAGGACAGTCTATGAACACTGAAGCTTTCTTT	CASSGQSMNTEAFF	TRBJ1-1	.	.	TRBV18
TGTGCCAGCAGTTCCCGTGGGGCCGAAGGTTACTATGGCTACACCTTC	CASSSRGAEGYYGYTF	TRBJ1-2	.	.	TRBV28
TGTGCCACCAGCGCAGAAGGTTGGGGAGATACGCAGTATTTT	CATSAEGWGDTQYF	TRBJ2-3	.	.	TRBV24-1
TGTGCCAGCAGCTTAAATGGACAGGGGGCTGCTGGAAACACCATATATTTT	CASSLNGQGAAGNTIYF	TRBJ1-3	TRBD1	once	TRBV7-3
TGTGCCAGCTCACCTGCCAGGGGGTATGGCTACACCTTC	CASSPARGYGYTF	TRBJ1-2	TRBD1	.	TRBV18
TGTGCCAGCAGCTTAGATTATCAGCCCCAGCATTTT	CASSLDYQPQHF	TRBJ1-5	.	.	TRBV7-9
TGTGCCAGCAGCCTAGACAGGGATGGAAACACCATATATTTT	CASSLDRDGNTIYF	TRBJ1-3	TRBD1	.	TRBV7-9
TGTGCCAGTAGTATTGCAGGGGCAAGTAACACTGAAGCTTTCTTT	CASSIAGASNTEAFF	TRBJ1-1	.	.	TRBV19
TGTGCCAGCAACAACAGGGGGCGCACGGAAGCTTTCTTT	CASNNRGRTEAFF	TRBJ1-1	TRBD1	once	TRBV28
TGTGCCAGCAGTGAAGCAGCGCAAAGCTACACCTTC	CASSEAAQSYTF	TRBJ1-2	.	.	TRBV6-1
TGCGCCAGCAGCTTGGGAGAAGAGACCCAGTACTTC	CASSLGEETQYF	TRBJ2-5	.	.	TRBV5-1
TGTGCCAGCAGCTTAGAATCTGGCGCAGGGGCGCCCCCAGATACGCAGTATTTT	CASSLESGAGAPPDTQYF	TRBJ2-3	.	.	TRBV7-9
TGTGCCAGCAGCTCACTCGGGACAGGGGGCAATGAGCAGTTCTTC	CASSSLGTGGNEQFF	TRBJ2-1	TRBD1	.	TRBV5-4
TGTGCCAGCAGCGTAGGCGGGACTCAGAACAATGAGCAGTTCTTC	CASSVGGTQNNEQFF	TRBJ2-1	.	.	TRBV9
TGTGCCAGCAGTTTATCAGGGACCGAAAAACTGTTTTTT	CASSLSGTEKLFF	TRBJ1-4	.	.	TRBV28
TGTGCCAGTCGCTCAGACCATAACACTGAAGCTTTCTTT	CASRSDHNTEAFF	TRBJ1-1	.	.	TRBV19
TGTGCCAGCAGCTTAGGACAGAGGGACGAGCAGTACTTC	CASSLGQRDEQYF	TRBJ2-7	.	.	TRBV7-3
TGTGCCAGCAGCGTAAACCCCATATTCGAAGGCCGCACAGATACGCAGTATTTT	CASSVNPIFEGRTDTQYF	TRBJ2-3	.	.	TRBV9
TGTGCCAGCAGCTTCGCACTAGCGGAGCCCACAGATACGCAGTATTTT	CASSFALAEPTDTQYF	TRBJ2-3	TRBD2	.	TRBV11-1
TGTGCCAGCAGTTCGCTAGCGGGGGGGCAAGAGACCCAGTACTTC	CASSSLAGGQETQYF	TRBJ2-5	TRBD2	.	TRBV27
TGTGCCAGCAGTGGGGGCTATGGCTACACCTTC	CASSGGYGYTF	TRBJ1-2	.	.	TRBV28
TGTGCCAGCAGTAAGCGACAGGGGCATGAAAAACTGTTTTTT	CASSKRQGHEKLFF	TRBJ1-4	TRBD1	.	TRBV25-1
TGTGCCAGCAGGGAGGGAGGGCCCTGGGGAAACACCATATATTTT	CASREGGPWGNTIYF	TRBJ1-3	.	.	TRBV6-5
TGTGCCTGTGGGTCAGGGGGCTCTAATCGCAATCAGCCCCAGCATTTT	CACGSGGSNRNQPQHF	TRBJ1-5	TRBD1	.	TRBV6-6
TGTGCCAGCAGCCAACAGGGTATTGACACCGGGGAGCTGTTTTTT	CASSQQGIDTGELFF	TRBJ2-2	.	.	TRBV6-5